What follows are 20 T cell receptor beta chains derived from one specimen sequenced in a study of cytotoxic CD8 clonotypes in ibrutinib-treated CLL. This table comes from immunoSEQ multiplex PCR, and its TCRdb copy is limited to in-frame clones, with some not included. The sample lists a few hundred thousand clones, 60% to 80% occurring once. Sequenced material: PBMCs, taken after 36 months of ibrutinib treatment. These receptors were collected from a human donor with chronic lymphocytic leukemia.

This rearrangement joins TRBV4-1 to TRBJ2-5; D gene unclear. The CDR3 runs 16 residues. The V and J ends lost 1 base and 4 bases respectively, with 16 bases between them. Germline CDR1 MGHRA, CDR2 YSYEKL. CDR3 in amino acids: CASSQAEDTSSETQYF. CDR3 in DNA: TGCGCCAGCAGCCAAGCCGAAGATACGAGCTCAGAGACCCAGTACTTC.

The genes are TRBV9 and TRBJ2-1, with 9 bases fitting TRBD2. CDR3 length: 13 amino acids. Per germline, CDR1 SGDLS and CDR2 YYNGEE. Trimming removed 6 bases from V and 5 bases from J; junction bases left unmatched: 3. The DNA for the CDR3 is TGTGCCAGCACGGCTAGCGGGGACAATGAGCAGTTCTTC. Translating it yields CASTASGDNEQFF.

The chain couples TRBV11-2 to TRBJ1-5; D is undetermined. The CDR3 has 12 amino acids. Germline lookup yields CDR1 SGHAT and CDR2 FQNNGV. V dropped 1 base and J dropped 7 bases, with 5 bases sitting between them. The CDR3: CASSLGGQPQHF. In DNA form, the CDR3 reads TGTGCCAGCAGCTTAGGGGGACAGCCCCAGCATTTT. The variable domain in full, completed from reference TRBV11-2 and TRBJ1-5, reads EAGVAQSPRYKIIEKRQSVAFWCNPISGHATLYWYQQILGQGPKLLIQFQNNGVVDDSQLPKDRFSAERLKGVDSTLKIQPAKLEDSAVYLCASSLGGQPQHFGDGTRLSIL.

The chain combines TRBV27 with TRBJ2-7; 15 positions agree with TRBD2. The germline V gene encodes CDR1 MNHEY and CDR2 SMNVEV (reference sequence). This CDR3 comprises 17 residues. V gave up 5 bases and J gave up 3 bases; unmatched junction bases: 8. The CDR3: CASSKGTSGRQNYEQYF. In nucleotides, the CDR3 is TGTGCCAGCAGTAAGGGGACTAGCGGGAGGCAAAACTACGAGCAGTACTTC.

The chain joins TRBV4-1 to TRBJ1-1; D possibly corresponds to TRBD1 (5 bases). The CDR3 is made up of 14 amino acids. The germline CDR1 and CDR2 sequences are MGHRA and YSYEKL. The V end was cut by 7 bases, the J end by 4 bases, with 16 bases between. CDR3 region: CASTPGRGGTEAFF. In DNA form, the CDR3 reads TGCGCCAGCACCCCAGGCCGGGGGGGCACTGAAGCTTTCTTT.

The rearrangement links TRBV6-5 to TRBJ2-6; D is uncertain. Per the germline V gene, CDR1 is MNHEY and CDR2 is SVGAGI. V was clipped by 0 bases and J by 2 bases, with 8 bases between them. The CDR3 loop spans 16 amino acids. The DNA for the CDR3 is TGTGCCAGCAGTTACTCCTGGAGAGCTGGGGCCAACGTCCTGACTTTC. It is translated as CASSYSWRAGANVLTF.

The sample holds one count of this clone. This chain uses TRBV27 with TRBJ1-4; D may be TRBD1 (5 bases). Germline CDR1 is MNHEY and CDR2 is SMNVEV (reference sequence). V was trimmed by 3 bases and J by 2 bases, leaving 13 bases between them. This CDR3 is built from 16 residues. The CDR3: CASSFGGKRTNEKLFF. CDR3 sequence (DNA): TGTGCCAGCAGTTTCGGGGGGAAGAGGACTAATGAAAAACTGTTTTTT.

The CDR3 DNA reads TGTGCCATCAGTGAGTCTCACCTTGGACTTCAAGAGACCCAGTACTTC. It is translated as CAISESHLGLQETQYF. V and J are TRBV10-3 and TRBJ2-5, with D possibly TRBD2 on 5 matching bases. Germline V gene lookup returns CDR1 ENHRY and CDR2 SYGVKD. This CDR3 comprises 16 residues. V lost 0 bases and J 2 bases, leaving 13 bases between the germline ends.

CDR3 DNA: TGTGCCACCCGTCAAATACAGGGAACGCAAGAGACCCAGTACTTC. Its protein product is CATRQIQGTQETQYF. The chain carries TRBV6-5 and TRBJ2-5; D is perhaps TRBD1 (6 bases). V lost 10 bases, J lost 2 bases, and 20 bases lay in between. CDR3 size: 15 residues. Germline CDR1 and CDR2: MNHEY and SVGAGI.

The J gene is TRBJ1-2, the V gene TRBV27; 9 nucleotides match TRBD1. This CDR3 has 13 residues. V trimming: 6 bases; J trimming: 7 bases; junction bases outside the gene matches: 6. Germline V gene lookup returns CDR1 MNHEY and CDR2 SMNVEV (reference sequence). The DNA of the CDR3 is TGTGCCAGCAGCCGAGAACAGGGGGCTGGCTACACCTTC. Amino acid sequence: CASSREQGAGYTF.

The chain is built from TRBV5-1 and TRBJ2-3, with TRBD1 matching 7 bases. Germline-derived CDR1 and CDR2 are SGHRS and YFSETQ. The CDR3 sequence is 15 residues long. V lost 1 base to trimming and J lost 2 bases; unmatched junction nucleotides: 4. CDR3 sequence reads: CASSLRDRATDTQYF. For the CDR3, the DNA is TGCGCCAGCAGCTTGCGTGACAGGGCCACAGATACGCAGTATTTT.

The rearrangement links TRBV7-8 to TRBJ2-7; 7 nucleotides align to TRBD2. The germline CDR1 and CDR2 sequences are SGHVS and FQNEAQ. This CDR3 is 15 amino acids long. Trimming cost V 1 base and J 2 bases; bases outside gene matches: 5. In nucleotides, the CDR3 is TGTGCCAGCAGCTTAGTTCGGACTAGACCCTACGAGCAGTACTTC. It translates to CASSLVRTRPYEQYF. The whole variable domain, remainder taken from reference TRBV7-8 and TRBJ2-7, is GAGVSQSPRYKVAKRGQDVALRCDPISGHVSLFWYQQALGQGPEFLTYFQNEAQLDKSGLPSDRFFAERPEGSVSTLKIQRTQQEDSAVYLCASSLVRTRPYEQYFGPGTRLTVT.

Details on this clone: Sequence at one end of the junction differs from germline and may be a read error. The chain couples TRBV20-1 to TRBJ1-3; 7 nucleotides align to TRBD1. The CDR3 extends over 10 amino acids. Germline V gives CDR1 DFQATT, CDR2 SNEGSKA (reference sequence). In nucleotides, the CDR3 is TGCAGTGCTAGAAAGGGACAGACTTTTTTT. Translated, it gives CSARKGQTFF.

This sequence joins TRBV7-2 and TRBJ1-6; a weak D match, TRBD1 (6 bases). The CDR3 consists of 15 residues. Germline CDR1 SGHTA, CDR2 FQGNSA. V was shortened by 1 base and J by 7 bases, with 11 bases between the two germline ends. Here the CDR3 reads CASSLVWTANSPLHF. The CDR3 region has the DNA TGTGCCAGCAGCTTAGTATGGACAGCAAATTCACCCCTCCACTTT.

This clone showed up just a few times. This sequence joins TRBV2 and TRBJ2-7; D not resolved. Trimming removed 2 bases from V and 9 bases from J, with 11 bases in between. Germline CDR1 reads SNHLY; CDR2 reads FYNNEI. This CDR3 is 12 amino acids long. CDR3 sequence: CASSERLRGQYF. The CDR3, as DNA: TGTGCCAGCAGTGAACGACTCCGCGGGCAGTACTTC.

A single count supports this clone. The chain employs TRBV7-2 and TRBJ1-1; tentatively, D is TRBD1 (6 bases). Germline assignment: CDR1 SGHTA and CDR2 FQGNSA. The length of the CDR3 is 15 residues. The V end was cut by 4 bases, the J end by 1 base, with 13 bases between. CDR3 residues: CASSSTGGENTEAFF. DNA of the CDR3: TGTGCCAGCAGCTCGACAGGTGGGGAGAACACTGAAGCTTTCTTT.

In DNA form, the CDR3 reads TGTGCCAGCCGATGGCGGGAGACAGATACGCAGTATTTT. Its protein is CASRWRETDTQYF. The rearrangement joins TRBV2 to TRBJ2-3, with 7 bases that match TRBD2. With V trimmed by 8 bases and J by 3 bases, 5 bases remained unmatched. Per germline, CDR1 SNHLY and CDR2 FYNNEI. The CDR3 is 13 amino acids.

The chain is built from TRBV28 and TRBJ2-2; D gene uncertain. Trimming pared 3 bases from V and 7 bases from J, leaving 9 bases between. The CDR3 is made up of 13 amino acids. The germline gives CDR1 MDHEN, CDR2 SYDVKM. The CDR3: CASSFRKFGELFF. CDR3 nucleotides: TGTGCCAGCAGTTTTAGGAAGTTCGGGGAGCTGTTTTTT. Filled out from reference TRBV28 and TRBJ2-2, the complete variable domain reads DVKVTQSSRYLVKRTGEKVFLECVQDMDHENMFWYRQDPGLGLRLIYFSYDVKMKEKGDIPEGYSVSREKKERFSLILESASTNQTSMYLCASSFRKFGELFFGEGSRLTVL.

A few counts support this clone. The rearrangement uses TRBV7-3 and TRBJ2-2; perhaps TRBD2 as D (5 bases). The germline CDR1 and CDR2 sequences are SGHTA and FQGTGA. The CDR3 has 15 amino acids. Trimming stripped 1 base from V and 4 bases from J, with 10 bases between. In DNA form, the CDR3 reads TGTGCCAGCAGCTTAAACCCCGGGGTCACCGGGGAGCTGTTTTTT. It yields the protein CASSLNPGVTGELFF.

The rearrangement joins TRBV2 to TRBJ1-6, with D possibly being TRBD1 (6 bases). The germline V and J ends were trimmed by 7 bases and 9 bases, with 16 bases remaining between them. CDR1 is SNHLY, CDR2 FYNNEI, per germline. The CDR3 has 14 residues. CDR3 bases: TGTGCCAGCATGGAGGGGGGTTGGGGTTCACCCCTCCACTTT. As protein: CASMEGGWGSPLHF.